The subject of this entry is one T cell receptor beta chain. TCRdb reprocessed the RT-PCR reads via MiXCR and lists one record per CDR3 protein. The sample consists of more than 550,000 distinct CDR3 sequences, approximately 15% of them appearing once. The CDR3 is made up of 15 amino acids. V shed 0 bases and J shed 10 bases, with 16 bases lying between them. Germline CDR1 SEHNR, CDR2 FQNEAQ (reference sequence). This TCR derives from a female donor in good health, serving as a healthy control. This chain joins TRBV7-9 and TRBJ2-1; possibly TRBD2 for D (6 bases). Sequencing was done on a sample of memory CD4+ T cells from blood. The CDR3 sequence: CASSLAQDLAVEQFF. The CDR3 DNA follows: TGTGCCAGCAGCTTAGCGCAGGACTTAGCGGTCGAGCAGTTCTTC.